This entry lists 24 T cell receptor beta chains sequenced from one sample in a study of cytomegalovirus exposure and HLA in healthy donors. Vbeta (60) and Jbeta (13) primers were used in the PCR. The assay was immunoSEQ multiplex PCR, and TCRdb's table has in-frame clones only and misses some. This table has about 190,000 clones, 70% to 80% appearing once. The sequencing sample was made of PBMCs. All receptors come from a woman aged 30 to 39 in good health and CMV-seropositive.

This clone was recorded once. The chain couples TRBV9 to TRBJ2-2, with TRBD1 identical over 9 bases. Germline V CDR1 and CDR2: SGDLS, YYNGEE. V shed 3 bases and J 5 bases; nucleotides not matched to a gene: 11. The CDR3 runs to 17 residues. This chain's CDR3 is CASSGPSTGGRTGELFF. In DNA form, the CDR3 reads TGTGCCAGCAGCGGCCCCTCGACAGGGGGAAGGACCGGGGAGCTGTTTTTT.

The rearrangement links TRBV5-4 to TRBJ2-7; D is perhaps TRBD1 (6 bases). The CDR3 consists of 17 residues. Germline loops: CDR1 SGHNT, CDR2 YYREEE (reference sequence). Between the trimmed V and J ends, which lost 4 bases and 0 bases, there was a span of 20 bases. The CDR3 DNA follows: TGTGCCAGCAGCCTTGGTCCCATCCGGACAGCCTCCTACGAGCAGTACTTC. Translation: CASSLGPIRTASYEQYF.

The rearrangement joins TRBV2 to TRBJ1-2; maybe TRBD1 (6 bases). The germline V gene has CDR1 SNHLY and CDR2 FYNNEI. This CDR3 has 14 amino acids. V was cut by 3 bases and J by 4 bases, with 12 bases left in between. CDR3 sequence reads: CASSDGAGAYGYTF. The CDR3 nucleotides are TGTGCCAGCAGTGATGGCGCAGGGGCCTATGGCTACACCTTC.

This rearrangement joins TRBV6-5 to TRBJ2-7; TRBD1 aligns across 7 bases. Looked up from germline, CDR1 is MNHEY and CDR2 is SVGAGI. The CDR3 length is 13 residues. Losses at the gene ends were 6 bases for V and 3 bases for J; bases not matched to a gene: 5. The CDR3 sequence: CASSRGQFYEQYF. The CDR3 bases are TGTGCCAGCAGCCGGGGACAGTTCTACGAGCAGTACTTC.

The CDR3 spells CASSPSWSREGGYTF. CDR3 bases: TGTGCCAGCAGCCCCTCATGGAGCAGGGAGGGTGGCTACACCTTC. V is TRBV9 and J is TRBJ1-2; perhaps TRBD1 as D (5 bases). CDR3 size: 15 residues. Trimming shortened V by 4 bases and J by 7 bases, and 20 bases separated the two germline ends. Germline V CDR1 and CDR2: SGDLS, YYNGEE. The variable domain in full, with the rest retrieved from reference TRBV9 and TRBJ1-2, is DSGVTQTPKHLITATGQRVTLRCSPRSGDLSVYWYQQSLDQGLQFLIQYYNGEERAKGNILERFSAQQFPDLHSELNLSSLELGDSALYFCASSPSWSREGGYTFGSGTRLTVV.

V and J are TRBV20-1 and TRBJ2-7; D is uncertain. Trimming removed 0 bases from V and 6 bases from J, with 6 bases in between. The CDR3 has 11 residues. The germline gives CDR1 DFQATT, CDR2 SNEGSKA (reference sequence). The CDR3 DNA sequence: TGCAGTGCTAGAGATACGGGCGAGCAGTACTTC. Amino acid sequence: CSARDTGEQYF.

The chain couples TRBV6-1 to TRBJ2-7; no clear D gene. V was shortened by 3 bases and J by 2 bases, with 8 bases between the two germline ends. This CDR3 spans 13 amino acids. Per germline, CDR1 MNHNS and CDR2 SASEGT. The chain's CDR3 is CASSEASTYEQYF. The CDR3 DNA reads as TGTGCCAGCAGTGAGGCATCGACCTACGAGCAGTACTTC.

The CDR3 loop is CAISDPGLDSYEQYF. For the CDR3, the DNA is TGTGCCATCAGTGACCCGGGACTAGACTCCTACGAGCAGTACTTC. The rearrangement uses TRBV10-3 and TRBJ2-7, with 8 nucleotides matching TRBD2. Germline CDR1 is ENHRY and CDR2 is SYGVKD. Trimming took 3 bases from V and 0 from J; bases not matched to a gene: 4. The CDR3 runs to 15 residues.

J is TRBJ2-3 and V is TRBV12-5; 8 positions agree with TRBD1. Germline-derived CDR1 and CDR2 are LGHNT and FRNRAP. The CDR3 is 16 amino acids. After removal of 0 bases from V and 8 bases from J, the junction contained 10 bases not matched to a gene. This CDR3 is CASGLVLGQEVGTQYF. The CDR3, as DNA: TGTGCTAGTGGTTTGGTACTGGGACAGGAAGTGGGTACGCAGTATTTT.

The chain is built from TRBV27 and TRBJ1-6, with 7 bases identical to TRBD1. Germline values: CDR1 MNHEY, CDR2 SMNVEV (reference sequence). The CDR3 is 15 amino acids. Trimming took 4 bases from V and 6 from J; bases not matched to a gene: 6. The DNA for the CDR3 is TGTGCCAGCAGTTATGAGACAGGGAGTAATTCACCCCTCCACTTT. This gives the protein CASSYETGSNSPLHF.

The rearrangement uses TRBV5-8 and TRBJ1-1, with D hard to call. Trimming removed 3 bases at V and 8 bases at J, with 8 bases between. Germline V lookup: CDR1 SGHTS, CDR2 YDEGEE. The CDR3 length is 11 residues. CDR3 sequence (DNA): TGTGCCAGCAGCTCGGGGAACGAAGCTTTCTTT. Translating gives CASSSGNEAFF. Combining the CDR3 with reference TRBV5-8 and TRBJ1-1 gives the whole variable domain EAGVTQSPTHLIKTRGQQATLRCSPISGHTSVYWYQQALGLGLQFLLWYDEGEERNRGNFPPRFSGRQFPNYSSELNVNALELEDSALYLCASSSGNEAFFGQGTRLTVV.

The genes are TRBV18 and TRBJ1-6, with no clear D. The germline V gene has CDR1 KGHSH and CDR2 LQKENI. The CDR3 consists of 14 residues. V lost 6 bases and J lost 7, with 13 bases in between. The chain's CDR3 is CASSPLPGNSPLHF. The DNA for the CDR3 is TGTGCCAGCTCCCCCCTCCCCGGGAATTCACCCCTCCACTTT.

The rearrangement links TRBV19 to TRBJ1-5, with no clear D. Germline CDR1 LNHDA, CDR2 SQIVND (reference sequence). The CDR3 loop spans 15 amino acids. V lost 1 base and J lost 3, with 10 bases in between. The CDR3 loop reads CASSIGEGANQPQHF. In nucleotides, the CDR3 is TGTGCCAGTAGTATAGGGGAGGGAGCCAATCAGCCCCAGCATTTT.

The rearrangement uses TRBV5-1 and TRBJ1-5, with D possibly being TRBD1 (6 bases). This CDR3 has 14 residues. Trimming removed 0 bases from V and 11 bases from J, with 15 bases in between. Germline CDR1 reads SGHRS; CDR2 reads YFSETQ. CDR3 sequence reads: CASSLGMGGQSQHF. The CDR3 bases are TGCGCCAGCAGCTTGGGCATGGGGGGGCAGTCCCAGCATTTT.

V is TRBV19 and J is TRBJ2-1; TRBD2 agrees at 11 bases. The CDR3 has 15 residues. V lost 4 bases and J lost 7; bases outside the gene matches: 6. The germline V gene encodes CDR1 LNHDA and CDR2 SQIVND (reference sequence). DNA of the CDR3: TGTGCCAGTAGTAATAGCGGGGGGGCCGAAAATGAGCAGTTCTTC. It encodes CASSNSGGAENEQFF. The full variable domain, its missing parts supplied by reference TRBV19 and TRBJ2-1, is DGGITQSPKYLFRKEGQNVTLSCEQNLNHDAMYWYRQDPGQGLRLIYYSQIVNDFQKGDIAEGYSVSREKKESFPLTVTSAQKNPTAFYLCASSNSGGAENEQFFGPGTRLTVL.

The chain carries TRBV5-5 and TRBJ2-5; D may be TRBD1 (6 bases). This CDR3 has 16 residues. CDR1 is SGHKS and CDR2 is YYEKEE in the germline V gene (reference sequence). V was cut by 2 bases and J by 2 bases, with 16 bases left in between. In DNA, the CDR3 is TGTGCCAGCAGCTTATTTCCAGGGGACCTACAAGAGACCCAGTACTTC. It translates to CASSLFPGDLQETQYF.

The rearrangement joins TRBV30 to TRBJ1-2, with 10 bases matching TRBD1. CDR1 is GTSNPN and CDR2 is SVGIG in the germline V gene (reference sequence). J lost 4 bases, V lost 0 bases, and 32 bases had no gene match. The CDR3 totals 24 residues. The CDR3: CAWSVLSGSGQGKGAPPGLYGYTF. The CDR3 bases are TGTGCCTGGAGTGTACTTAGTGGGTCGGGACAGGGGAAAGGTGCCCCCCCAGGCCTCTATGGCTACACCTTC.

V usage is TRBV4-1 and J usage is TRBJ2-2, with 7 positions matching TRBD1. Germline CDR1 MGHRA, CDR2 YSYEKL. After removal of 4 bases from V and 4 bases from J, the junction contained 6 bases not matched to a gene. CDR3 size: 15 residues. CDR3 sequence: CASSPGTEPTGELFF. The CDR3 region has the DNA TGCGCCAGCAGCCCCGGGACAGAGCCCACCGGGGAGCTGTTTTTT.

J is TRBJ1-5 and V is TRBV5-1; tentatively, D is TRBD1 (5 bases). The CDR3 length is 14 residues. Germline assignment: CDR1 SGHRS and CDR2 YFSETQ. The ends were cut back, 0 bases at V and 6 bases at J, with 10 bases in the middle. CDR3 nucleotide sequence: TGCGCCAGCAGCTTGGATGGGGCCGGTCAGCCCCAGCATTTT. The encoded protein is CASSLDGAGQPQHF.

The chain combines TRBV13 with TRBJ2-2; D possibly corresponds to TRBD2 (6 bases). The CDR3 sequence is 16 residues long. The germline gives CDR1 PRHDT, CDR2 FYEKMQ (reference sequence). V was pared by 4 bases and J by 4 bases, with 16 bases between. The CDR3 coding sequence is TGTGCCAGCAGCTCGATTGGATGGGGGGTCACCGGGGAGCTGTTTTTT. The encoded protein is CASSSIGWGVTGELFF.

The chain uses TRBV7-6 and TRBJ1-5, with TRBD1 matching over 10 bases. Germline V gene data show CDR1 as SGHVS and CDR2 as FNYEAQ. After removal of 2 bases from V and 0 bases from J, the junction contained 10 bases not matched to a gene. The CDR3 runs 19 residues. CDR3 residues: CASSLKGGTGVDSNQPQHF. CDR3 DNA sequence: TGTGCCAGCAGCTTAAAGGGCGGGACAGGGGTAGATAGCAATCAGCCCCAGCATTTT.

The gene calls are TRBV30 and TRBJ2-3; TRBD2 aligns across 8 bases. Trimming at V came to 2 bases and at J to 5 bases, leaving 9 bases not matched to a gene. The germline gives CDR1 GTSNPN, CDR2 SVGIG (reference sequence). This CDR3 spans 15 amino acids. Written as DNA, the CDR3 is TGTGCCTGGAGTCAGAGGGGCCTAGCGGGAGATACGCAGTATTTT. It yields the protein CAWSQRGLAGDTQYF. The full variable domain, with the rest looked up from reference TRBV30 and TRBJ2-3, is SQTIHQWPATLVQPVGSPLSLECTVEGTSNPNLYWYRQAAGRGLQLLFYSVGIGQISSEVPQNLSASRPQDRQFILSSKKLLLSDSGFYLCAWSQRGLAGDTQYFGPGTRLTVL.

This clone was seen a handful of times. The chain recombines TRBV2 with TRBJ1-6; 8 nucleotides align to TRBD1. CDR3 size: 15 residues. The ends lost 5 bases at V and 8 bases at J; junction bases unmatched: 8. Germline V gene sequence: CDR1 SNHLY, CDR2 FYNNEI. The CDR3 loop reads CASSTSTGADSPLHF. CDR3 DNA: TGTGCCAGCAGTACCTCGACAGGGGCGGATTCACCCCTCCACTTT. Full variable domain (remainder filled in from reference TRBV2 and TRBJ1-6): EPEVTQTPSHQVTQMGQEVILRCVPISNHLYFYWYRQILGQKVEFLVSFYNNEISEKSEIFDDQFSVERPDGSNFTLKIRSTKLEDSAMYFCASSTSTGADSPLHFGNGTRLTVT.

This clone came up once. The chain links TRBV7-9 to TRBJ2-7; 9 positions agree with TRBD1. V lost 0 bases, J lost 8 bases, and 5 bases stayed unmatched. CDR3 length equals 14 residues. Germline V gives CDR1 SEHNR, CDR2 FQNEAQ (reference sequence). DNA of the CDR3: TGTGCCAGCAGCTTAGCCGGGGGACAGGGTAAGCAGTACTTC. Its translation is CASSLAGGQGKQYF.